Listed below are T cell receptor beta chains from one sample, sequenced in a study of T cells in Graves' hyperthyroidism and ophthalmopathy. TCRdb reanalysed the multiplex PCR reads using MiXCR and keeps one entry per CDR3 protein. Of about half a million distinct CDR3 sequences in the sample, approximately 25% are singletons; the top ten hold around 11%. The specimen was blood. The source is a woman aged 25 to 45 with Graves' ophthalmopathy. The CDR3 runs from the conserved cysteine through the conserved F or W. The D gene is left open where the match is weak. The listing skips clone size in some rows; elsewhere it reads once, few, many or a size class.

j_call d_call v_call clone_size cdr3_aa cdr3_nt
TRBJ2-7 . TRBV30 many CAWSATTQYEQYF TGTGCCTGGAGCGCTACAACCCAATACGAGCAGTACTTC
TRBJ2-7 . TRBV6-1 . CASSEPVTVFSYEQYF TGTGCCAGCAGTGAACCGGTGACAGTCTTCTCCTACGAGCAGTACTTC
TRBJ2-7 TRBD1 TRBV10-3 few CASGDRVSYEQYF TGTGCCTCCGGGGACAGGGTGTCCTACGAGCAGTACTTC
TRBJ1-2 . TRBV30 . CAWQGRANYGYTF TGTGCCTGGCAGGGCAGAGCTAACTATGGCTACACCTTC
TRBJ1-1 . TRBV6-1 . CASRFHRENTEAFF TGTGCCAGCAGATTCCACAGGGAGAACACTGAAGCTTTCTTT
TRBJ2-2 . TRBV11-2 many CASSLNPGANTGELFF TGTGCCAGCAGCTTAAATCCGGGGGCGAACACCGGGGAGCTGTTTTTT
TRBJ2-7 . TRBV2 once CASTIGLILDSYEQYF TGTGCCAGCACTATCGGACTGATTTTAGACTCCTACGAGCAGTACTTC
TRBJ2-5 . TRBV4-1 . CASSQVRVETQYF TGCGCCAGCAGCCAAGTCAGGGTAGAGACCCAGTACTTC
TRBJ1-2 . TRBV9 many CASSERERGYTF TGTGCCAGCAGCGAGAGGGAGCGCGGCTACACCTTC
TRBJ1-1 . TRBV6-1 . CASGGGWVTEAFF TGTGCCAGCGGAGGGGGATGGGTGACTGAAGCTTTCTTT
TRBJ1-5 . TRBV13 . CASSLRARGNQPQHF TGTGCCAGCAGCTTAAGAGCCCGAGGCAATCAGCCCCAGCATTTT
TRBJ2-5 TRBD2 TRBV25-1 many CASSGSGTSGTQYF TGTGCCAGCAGTGGAAGTGGGACTAGCGGGACCCAGTACTTC
TRBJ2-4 . TRBV11-1 few CASSAQTGGGVAKNIQYF TGTGCCAGCAGCGCCCAGACAGGCGGGGGAGTAGCCAAAAACATTCAGTACTTC
TRBJ2-7 . TRBV2 . CASKGWGAGGQYF TGTGCCAGCAAAGGATGGGGCGCAGGAGGGCAGTACTTC
TRBJ1-1 TRBD1 TRBV9 many CASSKIGQGESTEAFF TGTGCCAGCAGCAAAATCGGACAGGGAGAGAGCACTGAAGCTTTCTTT
TRBJ1-1 . TRBV10-3 . CASGPYTEAFF TGTGCCTCGGGGCCATACACTGAAGCTTTCTTT
TRBJ1-1 TRBD1 TRBV20-1 many CSARTGAPEAFF TGCAGTGCCCGGACAGGGGCGCCTGAAGCTTTCTTT
TRBJ1-5 . TRBV7-9 . CASSKGGGNQPQHF TGTGCCAGCAGCAAGGGAGGTGGCAATCAGCCCCAGCATTTT
TRBJ1-2 . TRBV5-1 many CASSFTGEGGYTF TGCGCCAGCAGCTTTACAGGAGAAGGTGGCTACACCTTC
TRBJ1-6 TRBD1 TRBV20-1 many CSAMDREKSPLHF TGCAGTGCTATGGACAGGGAAAAGTCACCCCTCCACTTT
TRBJ2-2 . TRBV2 few CASRAGRELCF TGTGCCAGCAGGGCGGGTCGGGAGCTGTGTTTT
TRBJ2-5 . TRBV7-9 few CASSLGHLETQYF TGTGCCAGCAGCTTAGGTCATTTAGAGACCCAGTACTTC
TRBJ2-7 . TRBV6-6 many CASHEGGAYEQYF TGTGCCAGTCACGAAGGGGGGGCCTACGAGCAGTACTTC
TRBJ1-1 TRBD1 TRBV10-3 many CAISGTGGQDTEAFF TGTGCCATCAGTGGGACAGGGGGCCAGGACACTGAAGCTTTCTTT
TRBJ1-1 . TRBV6-2/TRBV6-3 many CASMGVGTEAFF TGTGCCAGCATGGGTGTCGGGACTGAAGCTTTCTTT
TRBJ1-2 TRBD1 TRBV7-9 many CASSSRQGDHYGYTF TGTGCCAGCAGCTCGCGACAGGGGGATCACTATGGCTACACCTTC
TRBJ2-2 TRBD1 TRBV5-1 many CASSLDPGTGATGELFF TGCGCCAGCAGCCTTGATCCAGGGACAGGGGCCACCGGGGAGCTGTTTTTT
TRBJ2-7 . TRBV12-3/TRBV12-4 many CASSRGGPYEQYF TGTGCCAGCAGCCGAGGGGGTCCCTACGAGCAGTACTTC
TRBJ1-5 TRBD1 TRBV27 many CASSLIGTGTNQPQHF TGTGCCAGCAGTTTGATCGGGACAGGGACAAATCAGCCCCAGCATTTT
TRBJ1-3 TRBD1 TRBV10-3 many CAVGTGDSGNTIYF TGTGCCGTCGGGACAGGGGACTCTGGAAACACCATATATTTT
TRBJ1-5 . TRBV12-3/TRBV12-4 many CASQGGHQPQHF TGTGCCAGCCAAGGGGGGCATCAGCCCCAGCATTTT
TRBJ1-2 . TRBV2 . CASSEALQGRGGYTF TGTGCCAGCAGTGAAGCGCTTCAGGGTCGAGGGGGCTACACCTTC
TRBJ2-2 . TRBV20-1 many CSAKETMNTGELFF TGCAGTGCTAAAGAGACAATGAACACCGGGGAGCTGTTTTTT
TRBJ2-7 . TRBV11-2 many CASSLRSDLRAYEQYF TGTGCCAGCAGCTTAAGATCGGACCTTCGGGCCTACGAGCAGTACTTC
TRBJ2-7 . TRBV20-1 . CSASTNWAGRAGNEQYF TGCAGTGCTAGTACGAACTGGGCGGGACGTGCGGGTAACGAGCAGTACTTC
TRBJ2-3 . TRBV7-2 few CASKASGGTDTQYF TGTGCCAGCAAAGCTTCGGGGGGCACAGATACGCAGTATTTT
TRBJ2-7 TRBD1 TRBV6-1 few CASSEGRGGRYEQYF TGTGCCAGCAGTGAAGGTAGAGGGGGCAGGTACGAGCAGTACTTC
TRBJ1-3 . TRBV6-5 many CASKEGEMALSSYF TGTGCCAGCAAAGAGGGTGAGATGGCCCTGTCGTCATATTTT
TRBJ2-5 . TRBV28 many CASSPVQLQETQYF TGTGCCAGCAGCCCCGTCCAATTACAAGAGACCCAGTACTTC
TRBJ1-1 . TRBV6-1 few CASSEVSVTEAFF TGTGCCAGCAGTGAAGTATCGGTCACTGAAGCTTTCTTT
TRBJ1-3 . TRBV7-8 few CASRLTPGGDTIYF TGTGCCAGCAGACTGACCCCCGGGGGGGACACCATATATTTT
TRBJ2-5 . TRBV6-1 many CASSEIREETQYF TGTGCCAGCAGTGAAATCAGGGAAGAGACCCAGTACTTC
TRBJ1-5 . TRBV6-5 . CASSYPKMGEGQPQHF TGTGCCAGCAGTTACCCTAAGATGGGGGAGGGTCAGCCCCAGCATTTT
TRBJ1-1 . TRBV19 . CASSTAQGGGTEAFF TGTGCCAGTAGTACAGCACAGGGCGGCGGCACTGAAGCTTTCTTT
TRBJ2-7 TRBD1 TRBV3-1 few CASSQGQGFEQYF TGTGCCAGCAGCCAAGGACAGGGGTTCGAGCAGTACTTC
TRBJ2-7 TRBD1 TRBV27 . CASSPPGQGALGEQYF TGTGCCAGCAGTCCACCGGGACAGGGGGCATTGGGCGAGCAGTACTTC
TRBJ1-1 . TRBV19 many CASSILDSGTEAFF TGTGCCAGTAGTATTTTGGATAGTGGCACTGAAGCTTTCTTT
TRBJ1-1 . TRBV28 . CASSLQSRAFF TGTGCCAGCAGCCTACAAAGCAGGGCTTTCTTT
TRBJ1-2 . TRBV7-9 many CASSGGGTGYGYTF TGTGCCAGCAGTGGTGGGGGAACCGGTTATGGCTACACCTTC